The clone carrying this T cell receptor (beta chain) was seen only once. The data belong to a study of blood T cell repertoires in COVID-19. As handled by the study authors: Scientists estimated how many nucleated cells there were by amplifying reference gene primers. The repertoire was sequenced with immunoSEQ multiplex PCR; TCRdb's copy has only in-frame clones and lacks some. The V and J calls and the clone size are those of that table, but D and trimming were determined from the DNA. The sample includes fewer than 200,000 clones, roughly 80% of them seen just once. The V end was cut by 4 bases, the J end by 8 bases, with 17 bases between. The CDR3 runs 14 residues. The V gene's germline CDR1 is LGHDT and CDR2 YNNKEL (reference sequence). Seattle patients were enrolled while actively infected and followed longitudinally.

V is TRBV3-1 (or the pseudogene TRBV3-2) and J is TRBJ1-1; D perhaps matches TRBD1 (5 bases). The clonotype comes from a woman older than 75 with COVID-19, enrolled during active disease. Sequencing was done on a sample of peripheral blood. DNA for the CDR3: TGTGCCAGCAGCCGCGGGGGGAATGAAAGGGAAGCTTTCTTT. As protein: CASSRGGNEREAFF.